This T cell receptor beta chain derives from a study of T cell responses to AZD1222 COVID-19 vaccine. CDR1 and CDR2 from the germline V gene are MNHEY and SVGEGT. This CDR3 comprises 15 residues. The V end was cut by 0 bases, the J end by 8 bases, with 16 bases between. This clone was detected only once. Here immunoSEQ multiplex PCR was the method, and the copy in TCRdb shows in-frame clones only, minus some. Among approximately 74,000 clones listed, 70% to 90% were seen once. V gene TRBV6-2 or TRBV6-3 combines with J gene TRBJ1-2; TRBD1 might be the D (5 bases). The source material was peripheral blood, sampled 28 days after the second AZD1222 dose. The TCR sequence derives from an adult who received the AZD1222 COVID-19 vaccine. CDR3 coding DNA: TGTGCCAGCAGTTACTCGGGGCGGACCGGGACCGGCTACACCTTC. It yields the protein CASSYSGRTGTGYTF.